This T cell receptor beta chain was identified during a study of blood T cells in healthy people across ages. CDR3 length: 13 amino acids. Trimming removed 6 bases from V and 4 bases from J, with 12 bases in between. Study-level findings and limits: Unsorted PBMC material precluded a definitive naive versus antigen-experienced comparison.

The second PCR ran about 6 to 11 cycles with a sample-barcoded 5' primer and J-beta primers. TCRdb passed the 5' RACE reads through MiXCR, listing each CDR3 protein once. The sample has about 940,000 distinct CDR3 sequences; roughly 43% are singletons. There are many counts of this clonotype. The antigen is undetermined. The source of this sequence is a man aged 25 to 45 in good health. The material sequenced was blood. The rearrangement links TRBV12-3 or TRBV12-4 to TRBJ1-2; no reliable D call. The CDR3 sequence: CASSNDGSYGYTF. CDR3 bases: TGTGCCAGCAGCAATGACGGGAGCTATGGCTACACCTTC.